This T cell receptor (beta chain) was documented in a study of blood T cell repertoires in COVID-19. Study background: Specimens from acute and convalescent COVID-19 originated in the United States, Italy and Spain. PBMCs, B-cell-depleted T cells, or T cells were the source of the cDNA or gDNA that made up the material.

Seattle cases were enrolled at active infection and followed longitudinally. Study processing details: Reference gene primer amplification gave nucleated cell count estimates. TCRdb keeps only in-frame clones here, not all; method: immunoSEQ multiplex PCR. Clonal size and the V and J genes are those of that table, whereas D and trimming came from the DNA. Of roughly 200,000 clones in the sample, 85% to 90% were seen once. V was shortened by 2 bases and J by 5 bases, with 15 bases between the two germline ends. The germline V gene has CDR1 MDHEN and CDR2 SYDVKM. This CDR3 has 15 residues. The chain is built from TRBV28 and TRBJ1-1; D uncertain. This TCR was sampled from a person aged 70 to 85 with COVID-19, enrolled during active disease. Source material: peripheral blood. This chain's CDR3 is CASSLGQAGWTEAFF. The CDR3 DNA sequence: TGTGCCAGCAGTTTAGGGCAGGCGGGGTGGACTGAAGCTTTCTTT.